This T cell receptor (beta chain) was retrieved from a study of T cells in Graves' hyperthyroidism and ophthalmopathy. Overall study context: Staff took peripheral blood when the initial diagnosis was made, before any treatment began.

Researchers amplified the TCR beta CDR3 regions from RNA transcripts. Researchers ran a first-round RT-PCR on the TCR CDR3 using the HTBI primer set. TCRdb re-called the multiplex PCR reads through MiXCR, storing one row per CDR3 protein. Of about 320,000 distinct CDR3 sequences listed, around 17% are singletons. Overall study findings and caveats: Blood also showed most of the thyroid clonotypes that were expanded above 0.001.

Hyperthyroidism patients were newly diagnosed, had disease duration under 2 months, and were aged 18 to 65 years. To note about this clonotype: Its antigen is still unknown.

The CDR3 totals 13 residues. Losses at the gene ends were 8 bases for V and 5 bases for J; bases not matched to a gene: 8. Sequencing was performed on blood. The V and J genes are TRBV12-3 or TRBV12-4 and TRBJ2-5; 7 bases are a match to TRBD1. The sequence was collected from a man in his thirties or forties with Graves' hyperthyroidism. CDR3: CASGEQGRETQYF. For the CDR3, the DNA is TGTGCCAGCGGCGAACAGGGGCGGGAGACCCAGTACTTC.